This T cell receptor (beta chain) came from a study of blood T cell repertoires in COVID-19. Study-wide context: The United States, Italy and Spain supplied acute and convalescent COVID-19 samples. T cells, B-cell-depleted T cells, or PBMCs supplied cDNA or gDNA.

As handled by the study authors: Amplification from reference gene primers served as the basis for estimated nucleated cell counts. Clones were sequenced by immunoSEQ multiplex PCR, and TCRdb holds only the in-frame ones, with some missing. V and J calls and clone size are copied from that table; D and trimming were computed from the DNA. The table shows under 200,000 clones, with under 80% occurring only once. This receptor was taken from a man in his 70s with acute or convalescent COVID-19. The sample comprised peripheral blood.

CDR3 bases: TGTGCCAGCAGCTCCTCTCCGACAGGGAAAGGAGAGACCCAGTACTTC. This translates into CASSSSPTGKGETQYF. The rearrangement uses TRBV11-3 and TRBJ2-5; 7 nucleotides align to TRBD1. The CDR3 covers 16 residues. CDR1 SGHNT and CDR2 YENEEA come from the germline V gene. Trimming removed 4 bases from V and 4 bases from J; junction bases left unmatched: 12.